This is a list of T cell receptor beta chains from one sample in a study of CD8 T cells in Susac syndrome. TCRdb used MiXCR to reprocess the immunoSEQ multiplex PCR reads, holding one entry per CDR3 protein. The sample has about 94,000 distinct CDR3 sequences; roughly 94% are singletons. The sample was CD4+ T cells from PBMCs. The receptors stem from a human donor with Susac syndrome. Each CDR3 is given with its conserved first and last residue. The D gene is left open where the match is weak. Size values are once, few and many counts, or a class for expanded clones, and some rows have none.

size	V	D	J	DNA	CDR3
NA	TRBV12-3/TRBV12-4	NA	TRBJ1-1	TGTGCCAGCCGGTGGGGGGAAGCTTTCTTT	CASRWGEAFF
once	TRBV2	NA	TRBJ1-6	TGTGCCAGCGAGTCCGACAGTAATTCACCCCTCCACTTT	CASESDSNSPLHF
NA	TRBV13	TRBD2	TRBJ2-7	TGTGCCAGCGGCTTGGGAGGGGCTCCCTACGAGCAGTACTTC	CASGLGGAPYEQYF
NA	TRBV28	NA	TRBJ1-5	TGTGCCTTCGGTCGTAAGGGCCAGCCCCAGCATTTT	CAFGRKGQPQHF
once	TRBV5-1	NA	TRBJ2-6	TGCGCCAGCAGCACGGGGACAGGGGCCAACGTCCTGACTTTC	CASSTGTGANVLTF
NA	TRBV4-1	NA	TRBJ2-6	TGCGCCAGCAGCCAAGATTGGGACTCTGGGGCCAACGTCCTGACTTTC	CASSQDWDSGANVLTF
NA	TRBV7-9	NA	TRBJ1-2	TGTGCCAGCAGCAAGAGCTCAGGGGAAGGGTATGGCTACACCTTC	CASSKSSGEGYGYTF
NA	TRBV28	TRBD2	TRBJ2-7	TGTGCCACCCAGGGGACTAGCGGGGGGGTGAGAGAGCAGTACTTC	CATQGTSGGVREQYF
NA	TRBV6-5	NA	TRBJ1-5	TGTGCCAGCAGTTACCAAAGGAATCAGCCCCAGCATTTT	CASSYQRNQPQHF
NA	TRBV9	NA	TRBJ2-2	TGTGCCAGCAGCGTGTGGGGGGACGACTCCGGGGAGCTGTTTTTT	CASSVWGDDSGELFF
once	TRBV25-1	NA	TRBJ2-7	TGTGCCAGCAGTGGTGGGTACGGGGCCAACGAGCAGTACTTC	CASSGGYGANEQYF
once	TRBV29-1	NA	TRBJ1-2	TGCAGCGTTGCAAAAGGAACTAACTATGGCTACACCTTC	CSVAKGTNYGYTF
NA	TRBV20-1	TRBD1	TRBJ1-2	TGCAGTGTTACAGGGGGTGGCTATGGCTACACCTTC	CSVTGGGYGYTF
once	TRBV6-6	TRBD2	TRBJ2-2	TGTGCCAGCAGTCGGACTAGCGGAAACACCGGGGAGCTGTTTTTT	CASSRTSGNTGELFF
NA	TRBV30	NA	TRBJ2-7	TGTGCCTGGAGTCGGGACCTACAGGACGAGCAGTACTTC	CAWSRDLQDEQYF
NA	TRBV20-1	TRBD1	TRBJ2-2	TGCAGTGCCTGGGACAGGGGGCGAACCGGGGAGCTGTTTTTT	CSAWDRGRTGELFF
NA	TRBV7-2	TRBD2	TRBJ2-3	TGTGCCAGCAGCTTGATCCCGGGGGGTATGGGGGATACGCAGTATTTT	CASSLIPGGMGDTQYF
NA	TRBV30	NA	TRBJ1-1	TGTGCCTGGAGTACGGACACCTCGCAGGGAGCTTTCTTT	CAWSTDTSQGAFF
NA	TRBV14	NA	TRBJ2-1	TGTGCCAGCAGCCAAGTGACAGGTCCACCGTTCTTC	CASSQVTGPPFF
NA	TRBV19	NA	TRBJ1-2	TGTGCCAGTAGTATCAATCCCAGCTATGGCTACACCTTC	CASSINPSYGYTF
NA	TRBV18	NA	TRBJ1-2	TGTGCCAGCTCACCAGCATTTAGCTCTAACTATGGCTACACCTTC	CASSPAFSSNYGYTF
NA	TRBV9	NA	TRBJ2-3	TGTGCCAGCAGCGTAGCCCGGGAGAATACGCAGTATTTT	CASSVARENTQYF
NA	TRBV9	TRBD1	TRBJ1-5	TGTGCCAGCAGCCAAACAGGGGCCAATCAGCCCCAGCATTTT	CASSQTGANQPQHF
few	TRBV4-2	TRBD2	TRBJ2-5	TGTGCCAGCAGCCAAGATCGGGGGGGCCAAGAGACCCAGTACTTC	CASSQDRGGQETQYF
NA	TRBV18	NA	TRBJ1-2	TGTGCCAGCTCACCACGGGCCAGCGAGCTCTATGGCTACACCTTC	CASSPRASELYGYTF
NA	TRBV20-1	TRBD1	TRBJ2-2	TGCAGTGCTTTTAACGACAGGGGAAGAGACGGGGAGCTGTTTTTT	CSAFNDRGRDGELFF
NA	TRBV6-1	TRBD1	TRBJ2-2	TGTGCCAGCAGTCCCGGGACAGGCTTCACCGGGGAGCTGTTTTTT	CASSPGTGFTGELFF
NA	TRBV6-2/TRBV6-3	TRBD1	TRBJ1-4	TGTGCCAGCAGCGCGAGGACAGGATGGGATGAAAAACTGTTTTTT	CASSARTGWDEKLFF
few	TRBV7-2	NA	TRBJ2-3	TGTGCCAGCAGCTTAACCCCAGGACCCCAGCAGTATTTT	CASSLTPGPQQYF
once	TRBV4-3	NA	TRBJ2-5	TGCGCCAGCAGCCAAGATCGGTTCGGTTTTTCAATGGAGACCCAGTACTTC	CASSQDRFGFSMETQYF
NA	TRBV7-9	NA	TRBJ2-1	TGTGCCAGCAGCCCGATCCGCTACAATGAGCAGTTCTTC	CASSPIRYNEQFF
NA	TRBV30	NA	TRBJ1-1	TGTGCCTGGGGGGACAACCCAGGGTTGGCCACTGAAGCTTTCTTT	CAWGDNPGLATEAFF
NA	TRBV12-3/TRBV12-4	NA	TRBJ2-2	TGTGCCAGCAGGGTTACTACGAACACCGGGGAGCTGTTTTTT	CASRVTTNTGELFF
NA	TRBV5-1	NA	TRBJ1-2	TGCGCCAGCAGCTTGTTCGATGGTCGCTACACCTTC	CASSLFDGRYTF
NA	TRBV4-1	NA	TRBJ2-5	TGCGCCAGCAGCCAGGGGGGAGCCCTAGGGGAGACCCAGTACTTC	CASSQGGALGETQYF
NA	TRBV30	NA	TRBJ2-2	TGTGCCTGGAGTACCCTCAGTAACAGGGACCGGGAGCTGTTTTTT	CAWSTLSNRDRELFF
NA	TRBV7-9	NA	TRBJ2-7	TGTGCCAGCAGCTTAGACCTACAGAAAACAGGGAAGCAGTACTTC	CASSLDLQKTGKQYF
once	TRBV24-1	NA	TRBJ2-1	TGTGCCACCAGTGATTTGCGCCGAAGCTCCTACAATGAGCAGTTCTTC	CATSDLRRSSYNEQFF
NA	TRBV12-3/TRBV12-4	NA	TRBJ2-1	TGTGCCAGCAGAGTTACTACAGGCGGAAATGAGCAGTTCTTC	CASRVTTGGNEQFF
NA	TRBV12-3/TRBV12-4	NA	TRBJ1-6	TGTGCCAGCAGTTTTTCGACGGCTAGACCCCTCCACTTT	CASSFSTARPLHF
NA	TRBV20-1	TRBD2	TRBJ2-5	TGCAGTGCTTTAGCGGGGGGTGGAGAGACCCAGTACTTC	CSALAGGGETQYF
NA	TRBV6-5	TRBD2	TRBJ2-5	TGTGCCAGCAGTTACGGCGGACTAGCGGGAGGGGAGACCCAGTACTTC	CASSYGGLAGGETQYF
NA	TRBV14	NA	TRBJ2-1	TGTGCCAGCAGCCAACTTCGAGCTGCCGAGCAGTTCTTC	CASSQLRAAEQFF
NA	TRBV7-2	NA	TRBJ2-1	TGTGCCAGCAGCTTAGGACCTGACAATGAGCAGTTCTTC	CASSLGPDNEQFF
NA	TRBV5-4	NA	TRBJ1-1	TGTGCCAGCAGCTTGGGACAGTGGAACACTGAAGCTTTCTTT	CASSLGQWNTEAFF
NA	TRBV5-1	NA	TRBJ1-2	TGCGCCAGCAGCTTGGAGTACAGGGACGGCTACACCTTC	CASSLEYRDGYTF
NA	TRBV7-9	TRBD1	TRBJ1-4	TGTGCCAGCAGCCCCTCCGGGGGACAGGGGTTTGAAAAACTGTTTTTT	CASSPSGGQGFEKLFF
NA	TRBV6-2/TRBV6-3	NA	TRBJ2-7	TGTGCCAGCAGTTCCTTATCGACAGGCCTCCTCTCCTACGAGCAGTACTTC	CASSSLSTGLLSYEQYF
NA	TRBV9	NA	TRBJ1-2	TGTGCCAGCAGCCCTCGTGAGGACTATGGCTACACCTTC	CASSPREDYGYTF
few	TRBV25-1	NA	TRBJ1-1	TGTGCCAGCAGTGGAACAGGGAGGGGAACTGAAGCTTTCTTT	CASSGTGRGTEAFF
NA	TRBV30	TRBD1	TRBJ1-5	TGTGCCTGGAGTGTTAGGGGGCTGCAGCCCCAGCATTTT	CAWSVRGLQPQHF